This T cell receptor beta chain was observed in a study of T cells in Graves' hyperthyroidism and ophthalmopathy. As for the study in general: Specimen type is peripheral blood, collected at initial diagnosis prior to any treatment.

General study findings and limits: Most thyroid clonotypes that were expanded above 0.001 also turned up in blood.

V lost 6 bases and J 4 bases, leaving 16 bases between the germline ends. Germline V gene lookup returns CDR1 DFQATT and CDR2 SNEGSKA (reference sequence). This CDR3 is built from 14 residues. Diagnostic decisions used clinical symptoms, serum thyroxine and TRAb, thyroid ultrasound and orbital computed tomography. TCR beta CDR3 sequences were amplified from RNA transcripts. The HTBI primer set was used in a first-round RT-PCR of the TCR CDR3. TCRdb re-called the multiplex PCR reads through MiXCR, storing one row per CDR3 protein. The sample lists about 340,000 distinct CDR3 sequences, 15% to 20% seen once, with around 54% in the top ten. In regard to this clonotype: What it recognizes is unknown.

Sequencing was carried out using blood. The clonotype originates from a woman in her forties or fifties with Graves' hyperthyroidism. This sequence joins TRBV20-1 and TRBJ2-1; D might be TRBD1 or TRBD2, each matching 6 bases. In nucleotides, the CDR3 is TGCAGTGCCTCCGGGGGCTTGGGTTACAATGAGCAGTTCTTC. Protein: CSASGGLGYNEQFF.